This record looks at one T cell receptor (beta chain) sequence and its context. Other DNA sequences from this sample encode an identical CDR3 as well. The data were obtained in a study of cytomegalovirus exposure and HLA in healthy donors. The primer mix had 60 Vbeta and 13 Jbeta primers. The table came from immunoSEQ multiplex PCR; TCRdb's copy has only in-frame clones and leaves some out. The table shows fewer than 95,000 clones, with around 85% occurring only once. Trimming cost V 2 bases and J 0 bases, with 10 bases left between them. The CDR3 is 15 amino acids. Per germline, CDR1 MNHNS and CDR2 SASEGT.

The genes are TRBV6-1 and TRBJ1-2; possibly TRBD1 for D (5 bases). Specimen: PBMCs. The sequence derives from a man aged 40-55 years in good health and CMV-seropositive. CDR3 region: CASSERAGPNYGYTF. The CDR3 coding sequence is TGTGCCAGCAGTGAAAGGGCGGGGCCTAACTATGGCTACACCTTC.